The next 5 T cell receptor beta chains were all read from a single sample in a study of T cells in Graves' hyperthyroidism and ophthalmopathy. TCR beta CDR3 regions were amplified from RNA transcripts. The primer set for the first-round RT-PCR of the TCR CDR3 was HTBI. In TCRdb, the multiplex PCR reads were re-called with MiXCR into one record per CDR3 protein. Here the sample spans some 760,000 distinct CDR3 sequences, approximately 15% being singletons. The specimen sequenced was blood. These receptors originate from a woman in her late teens or twenties with Graves' hyperthyroidism.

This clonotype was recorded many times. The genes are TRBV7-3 and TRBJ2-5; D ambiguous. The V gene lost 5 bases and the J gene lost 7 bases, with 14 bases spanning the gap. CDR1 is SGHTA, CDR2 FQGTGA, per germline. CDR3 length equals 13 residues. The chain's CDR3 is CASSPGGPGTQYF. The CDR3 DNA is TGTGCCAGCAGCCCCGGCGGTCCCGGGACCCAGTACTTC.

A few counts support this clonotype. The chain has TRBV9 and TRBJ2-5; 7 bases are a match to TRBD2. The CDR3 totals 14 residues. Germline-derived CDR1 and CDR2 are SGDLS and YYNGEE. Unmatched junction bases numbered 3, after V lost 0 bases and J lost 4 bases. CDR3 region: CASSVDPGGETQYF. The CDR3 DNA reads TGTGCCAGCAGCGTAGATCCGGGAGGAGAGACCCAGTACTTC.

The sample holds many counts of this clonotype. V and J are TRBV6-1 and TRBJ1-1; TRBD1 might be the D (6 bases). CDR3 length: 16 amino acids. Germline CDR1 is MNHNS and CDR2 is SASEGT. The ends were cut back, 7 bases at V and 1 base at J, with 19 bases in the middle. CDR3: CASTFRGGGPNTEAFF. The CDR3 DNA reads TGTGCCAGCACCTTTCGGGGAGGGGGGCCGAACACTGAAGCTTTCTTT.

This clonotype was seen many times. The V gene is TRBV12-3 or TRBV12-4, the J gene TRBJ2-1; 11 nucleotides match TRBD2. There are 15 residues in the CDR3. V shed 6 bases, J shed 8 bases, and the junction held 9 bases outside the gene matches. The CDR3 nucleotides are TGTGCCAGCAGGTTCTTAGCGGGAGGGGGCGATGAGCAGTTCTTC. Its protein product is CASRFLAGGGDEQFF.

This clonotype was counted at least ten times. This rearrangement joins TRBV12-5 to TRBJ2-3; 8 bases are shared with TRBD2. Trimming at V came to 3 bases and at J to 6 bases, leaving 8 bases not matched to a gene. The CDR3 totals 15 residues. CDR1 LGHNT and CDR2 FRNRAP come from the germline V gene. The CDR3 coding sequence is TGTGCTAGTGGTTTCGGAGGACTAGCATACGATACGCAGTATTTT. Translated: CASGFGGLAYDTQYF.